The entry below describes one T cell receptor (beta chain). What it binds is unknown. The entry originates in a study of T cells in localized non-small cell lung cancer. General study findings and limits: Uninvolved nearby lung showed the greatest T cell clonality, exceeding that found in tumor. A median of roughly 57 clones ranked among the top 100 in tumor appeared in adjacent lung.

Clones were sequenced by immunoSEQ multiplex PCR, and TCRdb holds only the in-frame ones, with some missing. The data show roughly 35,000 clones, 87% seen once. V was clipped by 4 bases and J by 0 bases; unmatched bases: 6. Germline V gene sequence: CDR1 SGDLS, CDR2 YYNGEE. The CDR3 is 17 residues long. The sequence was collected from a woman aged 35-75 years with stage I lung adenocarcinoma. This sequence joins TRBV9 and TRBJ2-3; 12 positions agree with TRBD2. The sequences come from peripheral blood, collected before any cancer treatment. Here the CDR3 reads CASSSSGTSGSTDTQYF. DNA for the CDR3: TGTGCCAGCAGCTCATCCGGGACTAGCGGGAGCACAGATACGCAGTATTTT. Together with reference TRBV9 and TRBJ2-3, the CDR3 gives the full variable domain: DSGVTQTPKHLITATGQRVTLRCSPRSGDLSVYWYQQSLDQGLQFLIQYYNGEERAKGNILERFSAQQFPDLHSELNLSSLELGDSALYFCASSSSGTSGSTDTQYFGPGTRLTVL.